A single sample gave rise to the 14 T cell receptor beta chains below, sequenced in a study of cytomegalovirus exposure and HLA in healthy donors. Profiling relied on immunoSEQ multiplex PCR, and the TCRdb table lists in-frame clones only, not all of them. This table has a few hundred thousand clones, 80% to 90% appearing once. Material: PBMCs. The source is a woman under 30 in good health and CMV-seronegative.

This clone was observed a single time. The rearrangement joins TRBV5-1 to TRBJ1-1, with 9 bases aligning to TRBD1. V dropped 6 bases and J dropped 4; count of bases not matched to a gene: 10. Germline V gene sequence: CDR1 SGHRS, CDR2 YFSETQ. The CDR3 sequence is 15 residues long. CDR3 sequence: CASIGQGRVSTEAFF. CDR3 coding DNA: TGCGCCAGCATTGGACAGGGGCGGGTTTCCACTGAAGCTTTCTTT.

This chain links TRBV30 with TRBJ2-1, with 10 bases that match TRBD2. CDR1 and CDR2 (germline): GTSNPN, SVGIG (reference sequence). V lost 6 bases, J lost 0 bases, and 2 bases stayed unmatched. CDR3 length: 14 residues. The CDR3 region has the DNA TGTGCCTGTTCTAGCGGGAGCTCCTACAATGAGCAGTTCTTC. Amino acid sequence: CACSSGSSYNEQFF.

This clone has a single count. This rearrangement joins TRBV6-1 to TRBJ1-2, with 7 bases identical to TRBD1. J lost 8 bases, V lost 6 bases, and 6 bases had no gene match. Germline V CDR1 and CDR2: MNHNS, SASEGT. CDR3 length: 12 residues. The CDR3 loop reads CASRAGTAGYTF. The CDR3 bases are TGTGCCAGCAGAGCCGGGACAGCGGGCTACACCTTC.

This rearrangement joins TRBV6-4 to TRBJ2-1; 9 positions match TRBD2. The CDR3 is made up of 16 amino acids. Trimming took 2 bases from V and 4 from J; bases not matched to a gene: 6. Germline V gene lookup returns CDR1 MRHNA and CDR2 SNTAGT. The CDR3 is CASSDRAGGPYNEQFF. The CDR3 coding sequence is TGTGCCAGCAGTGACAGGGCGGGAGGGCCTTACAATGAGCAGTTCTTC.

This chain links TRBV15 with TRBJ1-1, with TRBD1 identical over 9 bases. Germline lookup yields CDR1 LNHNV and CDR2 YYDKDF (reference sequence). V dropped 3 bases and J dropped 10; count of bases not matched to a gene: 12. This CDR3 contains 15 residues. The CDR3 here is CATSSLGDRESRAFF. CDR3 sequence (DNA): TGTGCCACCAGCAGTCTGGGGGACAGGGAAAGTCGAGCTTTCTTT.

This clone has more than one count but fewer than ten. This chain connects TRBV4-2 to TRBJ1-2; TRBD1 is a possible D gene (6 bases). V lost 0 bases to trimming and J lost 2 bases, with 13 bases between them. In germline, CDR1 is LGHNA, CDR2 YNFKEQ. This CDR3 comprises 16 residues. For the CDR3, the DNA is TGTGCCAGCAGCCAAGACTCCGGGACAAGGAACTATGGCTACACCTTC. The encoded protein is CASSQDSGTRNYGYTF.

The chain has TRBV4-1 and TRBJ2-5; D not certain. The V end lost 4 bases, the J end lost 5 bases, and 8 bases lay between the germline ends. This CDR3 has 12 residues. CDR1 and CDR2 (germline): MGHRA, YSYEKL. Written as DNA, the CDR3 is TGCGCCAGCAGCCGGCCTCAGGAGACCCAGTACTTC. It translates to CASSRPQETQYF.

This clone was observed once. The chain joins TRBV25-1 to TRBJ1-1, with TRBD1 identical over 8 bases. The CDR3 length is 14 residues. CDR1 MGHDK and CDR2 SYGVNS come from the germline V gene. J lost 1 base, V lost 7 bases, and 5 bases had no gene match. Here the CDR3 DNA reads TGTGCCAGCAACGGACAGGGAACGAACACTGAAGCTTTCTTT. Protein product: CASNGQGTNTEAFF.

V usage is TRBV6-5 and J usage is TRBJ2-7; 7 bases are a match to TRBD1. The CDR3 runs to 13 residues. Germline V gene lookup returns CDR1 MNHEY and CDR2 SVGAGI. V shed 7 bases and J 2 bases; nucleotides not matched to a gene: 5. This CDR3 reads CASTRDRAYEQYF. The CDR3 DNA sequence: TGTGCCAGCACACGAGACAGGGCCTACGAGCAGTACTTC.

The genes are TRBV30 and TRBJ1-2, with 7 bases matching TRBD1. The V and J ends lost 0 bases and 8 bases, in that order; junction bases with no gene match: 6. This CDR3 has 13 amino acids. Germline V gives CDR1 GTSNPN, CDR2 SVGIG (reference sequence). This chain's CDR3 is CAWSVQGVAGYTF. The DNA of the CDR3 is TGTGCCTGGAGTGTCCAGGGGGTGGCCGGCTACACCTTC.

V gene TRBV5-4 combines with J gene TRBJ2-7, with D perhaps matching TRBD2 (5 bases). This CDR3 comprises 12 residues. Trimming stripped 1 base from V and 10 bases from J, with 12 bases between. The germline CDR1 and CDR2 sequences are SGHNT and YYREEE (reference sequence). CDR3 nucleotide sequence: TGTGCCAGCAGCTTGAACGGACTCCCTCAGTACTTC. Encoded protein: CASSLNGLPQYF. Full variable domain (outside the CDR3, taken from reference TRBV5-4 and TRBJ2-7): ETGVTQSPTHLIKTRGQQVTLRCSSQSGHNTVSWYQQALGQGPQFIFQYYREEENGRGNFPPRFSGLQFPNYSSELNVNALELDDSALYLCASSLNGLPQYFGPGTRLTVT.

This chain uses TRBV28 with TRBJ2-7, with 8 bases lining up with TRBD2. Germline V gene sequence: CDR1 MDHEN, CDR2 SYDVKM. This CDR3 contains 13 residues. The CDR3 region has the DNA TGTGCGTGGGGGGGACTAGACTCCTACGAGCAGTACTTC. Translated: CAWGGLDSYEQYF. The entire variable domain, with the rest obtained from reference TRBV28 and TRBJ2-7, is as follows: DVKVTQSSRYLVKRTGEKVFLECVQDMDHENMFWYRQDPGLGLRLIYFSYDVKMKEKGDIPEGYSVSREKKERFSLILESASTNQTSMYLCAWGGLDSYEQYFGPGTRLTVT.

This chain uses TRBV30 with TRBJ1-6; tentatively, D is TRBD1 (5 bases). This CDR3 is 15 amino acids long. Germline V gene sequence: CDR1 GTSNPN, CDR2 SVGIG (reference sequence). V lost 5 bases and J lost 7, with 18 bases in between. The DNA for the CDR3 is TGTGCCTGGCTCCCGGGCCCGGGGGAGAATTCACCCCTCCACTTT. This sequence encodes CAWLPGPGENSPLHF.

The chain links TRBV14 to TRBJ1-3; tentative D call: TRBD1 (6 bases). This CDR3 spans 16 amino acids. Trimming cost V 4 bases and J 0 bases, with 13 bases left between them. Germline V CDR1 and CDR2: SGHDN, FVKESK. CDR3: CASSPWDTYSGNTIYF. The DNA for the CDR3 is TGTGCCAGCAGCCCCTGGGACACCTACTCTGGAAACACCATATATTTT. Combining the CDR3 with reference TRBV14 and TRBJ1-3 gives the whole variable domain EAGVTQFPSHSVIEKGQTVTLRCDPISGHDNLYWYRRVMGKEIKFLLHFVKESKQDESGMPNNRFLAERTGGTYSTLKVQPAELEDSGVYFCASSPWDTYSGNTIYFGEGSWLTVV.